This T cell receptor (beta chain) emerged from a study of T cell responses to AZD1222 COVID-19 vaccine. Turning to the study itself: It was second doses at about 4 or about 12 weeks that were pooled. Study outcomes and limitations: The donors showed a predominance of white British ancestry and of females, with possible underestimation of clonal diversity. Unmutated variant regions reportedly attract nearly half of all spike-specific TCRs.

In regard to this clone: Antigen specificity is unknown.

The table came from immunoSEQ multiplex PCR; TCRdb's copy has only in-frame clones and leaves some out. The data show about 150,000 clones, with approximately 90% seen just once and 1.8% held by the top ten. Source: peripheral blood, taken on day 0 of AZD1222 vaccination. This receptor was identified in an adult in good health.

CDR3 coding DNA: TGTGCCAGCAGCTTGAGTCACGGCGGGAGGAGCGAGCAGTACTTC. Translated, it gives CASSLSHGGRSEQYF. The chain joins TRBV7-9 to TRBJ2-7; 8 nucleotides agree with TRBD2. Germline CDR1 and CDR2: SEHNR and FQNEAQ (reference sequence). V shed 3 bases, J shed 6 bases, and the junction held 10 bases outside the gene matches. The CDR3 has 15 amino acids.